What follows is one T cell receptor beta chain and its context. The data stem from a study of blood T cell repertoires in COVID-19. Study-level information: Researchers got acute and convalescent COVID-19 samples from the United States, Italy and Spain.

Germline lookup yields CDR1 GTSNPN and CDR2 SVGIG (reference sequence). V shed 2 bases and J 4 bases; nucleotides not matched to a gene: 10. The CDR3 runs to 15 residues. Authors' analysis steps: Nucleated cell counts were estimated from reference gene primer amplification. The table came from immunoSEQ multiplex PCR; TCRdb's copy has only in-frame clones and leaves some out. V, J and clone size are those of that table, while D and trimming were read from the DNA. Of roughly 60,000 clones listed, approximately 82% are singletons. Specimen: peripheral blood. This sequence joins TRBV30 and TRBJ1-2; 7 bases fit TRBD1. This TCR came from a woman aged 60-70 years with acute or convalescent COVID-19. This CDR3 reads CAWSPRQGWGYGYTF. The CDR3 bases are TGTGCCTGGAGTCCTCGACAGGGATGGGGCTATGGCTACACCTTC.